Following are 27 T cell receptor beta chains from one sample sequenced in a study of T cell responses to AZD1222 COVID-19 vaccine. Measured with immunoSEQ multiplex PCR; TCRdb has only the in-frame clones, and not every one. The sample consists of fewer than 100,000 clones, 85% to 90% of them appearing once. Sequencing used peripheral blood, obtained 28 days after the second AZD1222 dose. The origin of the receptors is an adult who received the AZD1222 COVID-19 vaccine.

The gene calls are TRBV2 and TRBJ2-3; the D gene is possibly TRBD2 (6 bases). V was trimmed by 6 bases and J by 3 bases, leaving 16 bases between them. Germline CDR1 SNHLY, CDR2 FYNNEI. This CDR3 region has 15 residues. CDR3 residues: CASSPERERTDTQYF. Written as DNA, the CDR3 is TGTGCCAGCAGCCCGGAACGGGAGAGAACAGATACGCAGTATTTT.

CDR3 DNA: TGCAGTGCTAGTGTGCTAAATCAAAAGAGCTCCTACGAGCAGTACTTC. It codes for CSASVLNQKSSYEQYF. The chain joins TRBV20-1 to TRBJ2-7; D is undetermined. CDR1 is DFQATT and CDR2 is SNEGSKA in the germline V gene (reference sequence). The CDR3 contains 16 residues. Trimming shortened V by 3 bases and J by 0 bases, and 18 bases separated the two germline ends.

This chain uses TRBV27 with TRBJ2-6; TRBD1 matches at 9 bases. V was clipped by 5 bases and J by 0 bases; unmatched bases: 14. This CDR3 comprises 20 residues. CDR1 and CDR2 (germline): MNHEY, SMNVEV (reference sequence). CDR3 region: CASSPIQGANLGSGANVLTF. CDR3 coding DNA: TGTGCCAGCAGTCCAATACAGGGGGCGAATCTGGGCTCTGGGGCCAACGTCCTGACTTTC.

The chain employs TRBV7-2 and TRBJ2-7; the D gene could be TRBD1 or TRBD2 (5 bases each). Germline loops: CDR1 SGHTA, CDR2 FQGNSA. The CDR3 runs to 14 residues. V was trimmed by 5 bases and J by 2 bases, leaving 13 bases between them. The DNA of the CDR3 is TGTGCCAGCAGCATTACTAGGGGCACCTACGAGCAGTACTTC. It codes for CASSITRGTYEQYF.

The chain has TRBV6-5 and TRBJ1-2; tentatively, D is TRBD1 (6 bases). The CDR3 is made up of 14 amino acids. Per the germline V gene, CDR1 is MNHEY and CDR2 is SVGAGI. V gave up 6 bases and J gave up 4 bases, with 15 bases separating them. The CDR3 DNA sequence: TGTGCCAGCAGCCGGACAGCCCACACCTATGGCTACACCTTC. It codes for CASSRTAHTYGYTF.

The chain has TRBV5-1 and TRBJ2-1, with D unresolved. Per the germline V gene, CDR1 is SGHRS and CDR2 is YFSETQ. V lost 2 bases and J lost 8, with 8 bases in between. CDR3 length equals 12 residues. For the CDR3, the DNA is TGCGCCAGCAGCTTAGAGTTGGATGAGCAGTTCTTC. Amino acids: CASSLELDEQFF.

The CDR3 sequence: CASSFDTDTDTQYF. In DNA form, the CDR3 reads TGTGCCAGCAGCTTCGACACGGACACAGATACGCAGTATTTT. The rearrangement uses TRBV7-9 and TRBJ2-3; D gene ambiguous. Germline CDR1 is SEHNR and CDR2 is FQNEAQ (reference sequence). Deletions cut 3 bases from V and 2 bases from J, with 9 bases between. The CDR3 has 14 amino acids.

V usage is TRBV4-2 and J usage is TRBJ1-3; weak D call: TRBD1 (5 bases). The V gene lost 3 bases and the J gene lost 6 bases, with 21 bases spanning the gap. Germline CDR1 reads LGHNA; CDR2 reads YNFKEQ. The CDR3 spans 17 residues. CDR3 sequence: CASSHDTGTPLENTIYF. The CDR3 DNA reads TGTGCCAGCAGCCACGACACCGGGACGCCGCTCGAAAACACCATATATTTT.

V and J are TRBV18 and TRBJ1-1; perhaps TRBD1 as D (5 bases). V was trimmed by 6 bases and J by 0 bases, leaving 8 bases between them. Germline CDR1 reads KGHSH; CDR2 reads LQKENI. This CDR3 region has 13 residues. In DNA, the CDR3 is TGTGCCAGCTCGGAGGGGATGAACACTGAAGCTTTCTTT. It is translated as CASSEGMNTEAFF.

The chain carries TRBV28 and TRBJ1-5; D is unresolved. The CDR3 is made up of 16 amino acids. Germline CDR1 reads MDHEN; CDR2 reads SYDVKM. Trimming left V 5 bases short and J 0 bases short, with 14 bases between. This CDR3 reads CASSALHVFSNQPQHF. The CDR3 nucleotides are TGTGCCAGCAGTGCACTCCACGTATTTAGCAATCAGCCCCAGCATTTT.

This chain joins TRBV7-9 and TRBJ2-3, with D perhaps TRBD1 (6 bases). The CDR3 length is 13 residues. Trimming cost V 1 base and J 4 bases, with 6 bases left between them. Germline V gives CDR1 SEHNR, CDR2 FQNEAQ (reference sequence). CDR3 nucleotides: TGTGCCAGCAGCTTAGGGGGGCCAGATACGCAGTATTTT. It codes for CASSLGGPDTQYF. The complete variable domain, with remaining parts taken from reference TRBV7-9 and TRBJ2-3, reads DTGVSQNPRHKITKRGQNVTFRCDPISEHNRLYWYRQTLGQGPEFLTYFQNEAQLEKSRLLSDRFSAERPKGSFSTLEIQRTEQGDSAMYLCASSLGGPDTQYFGPGTRLTVL.

The chain employs TRBV5-4 and TRBJ1-6; 11 nucleotides align to TRBD1. With V trimmed by 4 bases and J by 8 bases, 5 bases remained unmatched. CDR1 and CDR2 from the germline V gene are SGHNT and YYREEE (reference sequence). The CDR3 covers 15 residues. The CDR3 reads CASSPTGQGDSPLHF. The CDR3 coding sequence is TGTGCCAGCAGCCCGACGGGACAGGGGGATTCACCCCTCCACTTT.

The J gene is TRBJ2-2, the V gene TRBV7-9, with D unclear. CDR1 and CDR2 (germline): SEHNR, FQNEAQ (reference sequence). V lost 5 bases to trimming and J lost 4 bases, with 11 bases between them. This CDR3 is built from 14 residues. The CDR3 DNA follows: TGTGCCAGCAGCCCCACCCGACTCACCGGGGAGCTGTTTTTT. Translated: CASSPTRLTGELFF. The whole variable domain, filled in from reference TRBV7-9 and TRBJ2-2, reads DTGVSQNPRHKITKRGQNVTFRCDPISEHNRLYWYRQTLGQGPEFLTYFQNEAQLEKSRLLSDRFSAERPKGSFSTLEIQRTEQGDSAMYLCASSPTRLTGELFFGEGSRLTVL.

The chain couples TRBV4-1 to TRBJ1-4; weak D call: TRBD1 (6 bases). Trimming took off 4 bases at V and 6 bases at J, with 15 bases between the two ends. The CDR3 has 15 amino acids. The germline gives CDR1 MGHRA, CDR2 YSYEKL. The CDR3 nucleotides are TGCGCCAGCAGCCCCCCACAACAGGGTTATGAAAAACTGTTTTTT. Its translation: CASSPPQQGYEKLFF.

The rearrangement uses TRBV27 and TRBJ2-3, with D unclear. CDR1 is MNHEY and CDR2 is SMNVEV in the germline V gene (reference sequence). The CDR3 is 12 residues long. The germline V and J ends were trimmed by 4 bases and 2 bases, with 4 bases remaining between them. The CDR3 loop is CASSSFTDTQYF. DNA for the CDR3: TGTGCCAGCAGTTCCTTCACAGATACGCAGTATTTT.

The chain links TRBV28 to TRBJ1-1, with 9 bases matching TRBD1. This CDR3 region has 14 residues. J lost 5 bases, V lost 6 bases, and 7 bases had no gene match. CDR1 is MDHEN, CDR2 SYDVKM, per germline. CDR3 region: CASRHRGPGTEAFF. For the CDR3, the DNA is TGTGCCAGCAGGCACAGGGGGCCGGGAACTGAAGCTTTCTTT.

The table lists this clone with a count of one. The chain couples TRBV25-1 to TRBJ2-7; D uncertain. The CDR3 length is 14 residues. From germline, CDR1 is MGHDK and CDR2 SYGVNS. Trimming cost V 10 bases and J 0 bases, with 16 bases left between them. Written as DNA, the CDR3 is TGTGCCACCCCACCACCCGGCAGCTCCTACGAGCAGTACTTC. It is translated as CATPPPGSSYEQYF.

The J gene is TRBJ1-1, the V gene TRBV5-8; D is unresolved. The V gene lost 0 bases and the J gene lost 1 base, with 7 bases spanning the gap. Germline-derived CDR1 and CDR2 are SGHTS and YDEGEE. This CDR3 has 14 residues. The chain's CDR3 is CASSLVWGNTEAFF. As DNA, the CDR3 is TGTGCCAGCAGCTTGGTCTGGGGGAACACTGAAGCTTTCTTT.

The rearrangement joins TRBV6-5 to TRBJ1-5; no clear D gene. The V and J ends lost 8 bases and 5 bases respectively, with 13 bases between them. The CDR3 is 13 amino acids. The germline gives CDR1 MNHEY, CDR2 SVGAGI. CDR3: CASSSERDQPQHF. CDR3 DNA sequence: TGTGCCAGCTCCTCGGAAAGGGATCAGCCCCAGCATTTT.

The chain couples TRBV3-1 (or the pseudogene TRBV3-2) to TRBJ1-2; 7 bases match TRBD1. Per germline, CDR1 LGHDT and CDR2 YNNKEL (reference sequence). V was clipped by 4 bases and J by 4 bases; unmatched bases: 6. The CDR3 extends over 14 amino acids. Here the CDR3 reads CASSPGGGVYGYTF. The CDR3 bases are TGTGCCAGCAGCCCGGGAGGGGGCGTCTATGGCTACACCTTC.

The chain employs TRBV29-1 and TRBJ2-7; perhaps TRBD1 as D (6 bases). The CDR3 loop spans 14 amino acids. Trimming cost V 0 bases and J 4 bases, with 13 bases left between them. Germline values: CDR1 SQVTM, CDR2 ANQGSEA. The CDR3 sequence is CSVEESGARYEQYF. The CDR3 region has the DNA TGCAGCGTTGAAGAATCAGGGGCGCGGTACGAGCAGTACTTC.

The genes are TRBV5-8 and TRBJ1-4; 8 positions agree with TRBD1. The V gene's germline CDR1 is SGHTS and CDR2 YDEGEE. The junction had 8 bases not matched to a gene; V was cut back by 4 bases and J by 0 bases. This CDR3 has 17 amino acids. The CDR3 loop reads CASSLGQGLATNEKLFF. The DNA for the CDR3 is TGTGCCAGCAGCCTCGGACAGGGCCTTGCAACTAATGAAAAACTGTTTTTT. The full variable domain, in which reference TRBV5-8 and TRBJ1-4 provide the parts outside the CDR3, is EAGVTQSPTHLIKTRGQQATLRCSPISGHTSVYWYQQALGLGLQFLLWYDEGEERNRGNFPPRFSGRQFPNYSSELNVNALELEDSALYLCASSLGQGLATNEKLFFGSGTQLSVL.

The V call is TRBV5-4, the J call TRBJ2-3; possibly TRBD1 for D (6 bases). With 4 bases removed from V and 2 bases from J, the gap between germline ends came to 11 bases. Germline values: CDR1 SGHNT, CDR2 YYREEE (reference sequence). This CDR3 is built from 14 residues. The CDR3 spells CASSPWTVTDTQYF. In nucleotides, the CDR3 is TGTGCCAGCAGCCCCTGGACAGTCACAGATACGCAGTATTTT.

V and J are TRBV4-1 and TRBJ2-7; TRBD1 matches at 12 bases. Germline CDR1 MGHRA, CDR2 YSYEKL. The CDR3 covers 18 residues. V shed 2 bases and J 3 bases; nucleotides not matched to a gene: 11. The CDR3 region has the DNA TGCGCCAGCAGCCAACAATCTAGCCGGGACAGGGGGCACTACGAGCAGTACTTC. Protein: CASSQQSSRDRGHYEQYF.

The chain has TRBV7-8 and TRBJ2-5, with 9 positions matching TRBD1. V was clipped by 3 bases and J by 5 bases; unmatched bases: 4. This CDR3 is 14 amino acids long. Germline V lookup: CDR1 SGHVS, CDR2 FQNEAQ. In nucleotides, the CDR3 is TGTGCCAGCAGCTTTGGAGACAGGGGGGAGACCCAGTACTTC. Its protein is CASSFGDRGETQYF. Based on the CDR3 plus reference TRBV7-8 and TRBJ2-5, the full variable domain is GAGVSQSPRYKVAKRGQDVALRCDPISGHVSLFWYQQALGQGPEFLTYFQNEAQLDKSGLPSDRFFAERPEGSVSTLKIQRTQQEDSAVYLCASSFGDRGETQYFGPGTRLLVL.

The CDR3 nucleotides are TGTGCCAGTAGTCAGGAGGTAGTAAGCTACGAGCAGTACTTC. Translating it yields CASSQEVVSYEQYF. V usage is TRBV19 and J usage is TRBJ2-7, with D tentatively TRBD2 (5 bases). The CDR3 runs to 14 residues. Between the trimmed V and J ends, which lost 5 bases and 3 bases, there was a span of 14 bases. The germline CDR1 and CDR2 sequences are LNHDA and SQIVND (reference sequence).

V and J are TRBV7-9 and TRBJ1-2, with D perhaps matching TRBD1 (5 bases). Trimming stripped 5 bases from V and 5 bases from J, with 9 bases between. The V gene's germline CDR1 is SEHNR and CDR2 FQNEAQ (reference sequence). This CDR3 is built from 12 residues. In DNA, the CDR3 is TGTGCCAGCAGCGAGGAGGGGTATGGCTACACCTTC. Translating it yields CASSEEGYGYTF. Combining the CDR3 with reference TRBV7-9 and TRBJ1-2 gives the whole variable domain DTGVSQNPRHKITKRGQNVTFRCDPISEHNRLYWYRQTLGQGPEFLTYFQNEAQLEKSRLLSDRFSAERPKGSFSTLEIQRTEQGDSAMYLCASSEEGYGYTFGSGTRLTVV.